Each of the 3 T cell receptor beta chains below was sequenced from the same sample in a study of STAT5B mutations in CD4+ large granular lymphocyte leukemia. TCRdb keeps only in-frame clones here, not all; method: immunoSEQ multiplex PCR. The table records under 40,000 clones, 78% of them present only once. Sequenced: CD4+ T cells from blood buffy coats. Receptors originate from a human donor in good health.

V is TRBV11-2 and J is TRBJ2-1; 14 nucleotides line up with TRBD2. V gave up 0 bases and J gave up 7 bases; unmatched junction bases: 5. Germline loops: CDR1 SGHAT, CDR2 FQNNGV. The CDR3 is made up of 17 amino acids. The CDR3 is CASSLDYGLAGGNEQFF. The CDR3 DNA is TGTGCCAGCAGCTTAGATTATGGACTAGCGGGAGGAAATGAGCAGTTCTTC.

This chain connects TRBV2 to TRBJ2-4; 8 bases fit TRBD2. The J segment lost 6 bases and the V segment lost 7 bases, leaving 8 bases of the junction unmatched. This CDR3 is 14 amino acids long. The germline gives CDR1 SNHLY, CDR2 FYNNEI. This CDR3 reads CASIRDGGGNIQYF. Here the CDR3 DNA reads TGTGCCAGCATCCGGGACGGGGGGGGAAACATTCAGTACTTC.

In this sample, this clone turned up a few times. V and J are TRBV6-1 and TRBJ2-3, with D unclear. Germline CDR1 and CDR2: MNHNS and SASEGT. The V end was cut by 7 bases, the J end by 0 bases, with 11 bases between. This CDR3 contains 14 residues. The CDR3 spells CASNLGISTDTQYF. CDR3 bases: TGTGCCAGCAACCTGGGGATTAGCACAGATACGCAGTATTTT.